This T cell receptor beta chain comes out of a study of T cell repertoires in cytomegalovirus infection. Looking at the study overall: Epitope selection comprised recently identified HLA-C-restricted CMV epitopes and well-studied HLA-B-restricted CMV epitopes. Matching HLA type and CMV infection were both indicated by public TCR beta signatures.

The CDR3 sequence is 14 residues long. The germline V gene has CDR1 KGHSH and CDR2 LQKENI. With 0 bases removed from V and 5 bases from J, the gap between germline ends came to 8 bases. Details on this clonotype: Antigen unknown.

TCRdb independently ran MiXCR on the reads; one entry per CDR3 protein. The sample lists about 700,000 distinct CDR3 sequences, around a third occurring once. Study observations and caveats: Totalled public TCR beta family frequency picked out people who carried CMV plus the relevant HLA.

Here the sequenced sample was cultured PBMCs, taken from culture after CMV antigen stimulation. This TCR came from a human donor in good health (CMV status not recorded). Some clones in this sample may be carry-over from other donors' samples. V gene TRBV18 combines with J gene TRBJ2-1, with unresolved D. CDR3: CASSPPDGDNEQFF. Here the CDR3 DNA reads TGTGCCAGCTCACCACCGGACGGAGACAATGAGCAGTTCTTC.